This T cell receptor (beta chain) appears in the sequencing data of a study of CXCR3-negative and CXCR3-positive naive CD8 T cells. Findings and limits, study-wide: CXCR3-positive naive cells had more hydrophobic TRB CDR3s than CXCR3-negative naive cells.

About this clonotype itself: Antigen: not known.

In triplicate, each CD8+ T cell subset was sorted at 250,000 to 300,000 cells per replicate. Identification of naive CD8+ T cells rested on CD45RO-CCR7+CD27+CD95- status. Germline loops: CDR1 MGHRA, CDR2 YSYEKL. The CDR3 sequence is 16 residues long. UMI-labeled 5' RACE TRB cDNA libraries were prepared from the cells. TCRdb reprocessed the 5' RACE reads; each CDR3 protein has one entry and no DNA is given. The sample has about 89,000 distinct CDR3 sequences. This TCR was sampled from a human donor in good health. Some clones in this sample may be carry-over from other donors' samples. Sample: naive CXCR3+ CD8+ T cells from blood. Noted subset: CD45RO-CCR7+CD27+CD95- naive CD8+ T cells expressing CXCR3 (TNR3+). The chain has TRBV4-1 and TRBJ1-2; TCRdb gives TRBD1 as the D gene, but with no DNA this cannot be confirmed. CDR3 protein: CASSQVATAPIYGYTF.